These T cell receptor beta chains were read from a single sample in a study of control samples from healthy donors and cancer patients. Measured with immunoSEQ multiplex PCR; TCRdb has only the in-frame clones, and not every one. The data contain about 130,000 clones, approximately 90% of them seen just once; the ten biggest clones take up just over 8.5%. Sequencing was done on a sample of blood. These TCRs come from a man between 18 and 29 years old in good health. Each CDR3 is given with its conserved first and last residue. D genes are given only for firm matches. Clone sizes are given selectively: once, few, many, or a class where the clone is expanded.

j_gene: TRBJ1-2; v_gene: TRBV27; d_gene: NA; abundance: NA; CDR3aa: CASSFNWGAGNYGYTF; CDR3nt: TGTGCCAGCAGTTTCAACTGGGGGGCTGGGAACTATGGCTACACCTTC
j_gene: TRBJ2-5; v_gene: TRBV11-2; d_gene: TRBD2; abundance: NA; CDR3aa: CASSRLAGGQETQYF; CDR3nt: TGTGCCAGCAGCCGACTAGCGGGGGGGCAAGAGACCCAGTACTTC
j_gene: TRBJ1-5; v_gene: TRBV7-9; d_gene: NA; abundance: NA; CDR3aa: CASSLDLGLLRF; CDR3nt: TGTGCCAGCAGCTTAGATCTGGGGCTCCTGCGTTTT
j_gene: TRBJ2-7; v_gene: TRBV12-3/TRBV12-4; d_gene: TRBD1; abundance: NA; CDR3aa: CASSLGQGEQYF; CDR3nt: TGTGCCAGCAGTTTAGGACAGGGCGAGCAGTACTTC
j_gene: TRBJ1-4; v_gene: TRBV4-1; d_gene: NA; abundance: once; CDR3aa: CASSRQTNEKLFF; CDR3nt: TGCGCCAGCAGTCGACAGACTAATGAAAAACTGTTTTTT
j_gene: TRBJ2-3; v_gene: TRBV2; d_gene: NA; abundance: NA; CDR3aa: CASTRLESTDTQYF; CDR3nt: TGTGCCAGCACGCGACTAGAAAGCACAGATACGCAGTATTTT
j_gene: TRBJ2-5; v_gene: TRBV7-9; d_gene: NA; abundance: NA; CDR3aa: CASHPPGETQYF; CDR3nt: TGTGCCAGCCACCCCCCGGGGGAGACCCAGTACTTC
j_gene: TRBJ1-1; v_gene: TRBV7-9; d_gene: TRBD1; abundance: once; CDR3aa: CASSSGQPNTEAFF; CDR3nt: TGTGCCAGCAGCTCGGGACAGCCGAACACTGAAGCTTTCTTT
j_gene: TRBJ1-4; v_gene: TRBV9; d_gene: NA; abundance: NA; CDR3aa: CASSPEGGRANEKLFF; CDR3nt: TGTGCCAGCAGCCCCGAAGGGGGTAGGGCTAATGAAAAACTGTTTTTT
j_gene: TRBJ1-1; v_gene: TRBV29-1; d_gene: TRBD1; abundance: once; CDR3aa: CSVRDRVSTEAFF; CDR3nt: TGCAGCGTGAGGGACAGGGTTTCGACTGAAGCTTTCTTT
j_gene: TRBJ1-5; v_gene: TRBV28; d_gene: NA; abundance: NA; CDR3aa: CTSSPYSAGNQPQHF; CDR3nt: TGTACCAGCAGTCCCTACAGCGCTGGGAATCAGCCCCAGCATTTT
j_gene: TRBJ1-1; v_gene: TRBV13; d_gene: NA; abundance: NA; CDR3aa: CASSLPGENTEAFF; CDR3nt: TGTGCCAGCAGCTTACCAGGGGAGAACACTGAAGCTTTCTTT
j_gene: TRBJ1-1; v_gene: TRBV3-1/TRBV3-2; d_gene: NA; abundance: NA; CDR3aa: CASSLRGPLNTEAFF; CDR3nt: TGTGCCAGCAGCCTCCGCGGACCGTTGAACACTGAAGCTTTCTTT
j_gene: TRBJ2-5; v_gene: TRBV29-1; d_gene: TRBD2; abundance: NA; CDR3aa: CSVGGGGAETQYF; CDR3nt: TGCAGCGTGGGGGGGGGAGGTGCAGAGACCCAGTACTTC
j_gene: TRBJ2-3; v_gene: TRBV9; d_gene: TRBD1; abundance: NA; CDR3aa: CASSVGVGGLDTQYF; CDR3nt: TGTGCCAGCAGCGTAGGGGTAGGGGGCCTAGATACGCAGTATTTT
j_gene: TRBJ2-3; v_gene: TRBV14; d_gene: NA; abundance: NA; CDR3aa: CASSLGDVSLGDTQYF; CDR3nt: TGTGCCAGCAGCCTCGGGGACGTTTCCTTAGGAGATACGCAGTATTTT
j_gene: TRBJ2-1; v_gene: TRBV7-6; d_gene: NA; abundance: NA; CDR3aa: CASSLARGYNEQFF; CDR3nt: TGTGCCAGCAGCTTAGCTAGGGGCTACAATGAGCAGTTCTTC
j_gene: TRBJ1-1; v_gene: TRBV9; d_gene: NA; abundance: NA; CDR3aa: CASSVEARGDTEAFF; CDR3nt: TGTGCCAGCAGCGTAGAGGCCAGGGGCGACACTGAAGCTTTCTTT
j_gene: TRBJ2-7; v_gene: TRBV2; d_gene: NA; abundance: NA; CDR3aa: CASTMDTLGSYEQYF; CDR3nt: TGTGCCAGCACTATGGACACTCTGGGGTCCTACGAGCAGTACTTC
j_gene: TRBJ2-5; v_gene: TRBV3-1/TRBV3-2; d_gene: NA; abundance: NA; CDR3aa: CASSQESWTQYF; CDR3nt: TGTGCCAGCAGCCAAGAATCGTGGACCCAGTACTTC
j_gene: TRBJ1-2; v_gene: TRBV5-4; d_gene: NA; abundance: NA; CDR3aa: CASSSRTDSNYGYTF; CDR3nt: TGTGCCAGCAGCTCAAGGACAGACTCCAACTATGGCTACACCTTC
j_gene: TRBJ2-1; v_gene: TRBV3-1/TRBV3-2; d_gene: TRBD2; abundance: NA; CDR3aa: CASSPSSGRYNEQFF; CDR3nt: TGTGCCAGCAGCCCGTCTAGCGGGCGTTACAATGAGCAGTTCTTC
j_gene: TRBJ1-1; v_gene: TRBV11-2; d_gene: NA; abundance: NA; CDR3aa: CASSATGNTEAFF; CDR3nt: TGTGCCAGCAGCGCTACAGGGAACACTGAAGCTTTCTTT
j_gene: TRBJ1-6; v_gene: TRBV11-2; d_gene: TRBD1; abundance: NA; CDR3aa: CASSRDRGPSPLHF; CDR3nt: TGTGCCAGCAGCCGGGACAGGGGGCCTTCACCCCTCCACTTT
j_gene: TRBJ2-2; v_gene: TRBV19; d_gene: NA; abundance: once; CDR3aa: CASSTPSGTAIGELFF; CDR3nt: TGTGCCAGTAGTACGCCCTCCGGGACGGCTATCGGGGAGCTGTTTTTT
j_gene: TRBJ2-7; v_gene: TRBV9; d_gene: NA; abundance: NA; CDR3aa: CASSVDGGSYEQYF; CDR3nt: TGTGCCAGCAGCGTAGACGGGGGTTCCTACGAGCAGTACTTC
j_gene: TRBJ2-7; v_gene: TRBV30; d_gene: NA; abundance: NA; CDR3aa: CAWSVNGGSYEQYF; CDR3nt: TGTGCCTGGAGTGTAAACGGTGGCTCCTACGAGCAGTACTTC
j_gene: TRBJ1-1; v_gene: TRBV15; d_gene: NA; abundance: NA; CDR3aa: CATREGVGTEAFF; CDR3nt: TGTGCCACCAGAGAGGGGGTTGGCACTGAAGCTTTCTTT
j_gene: TRBJ1-5; v_gene: TRBV5-1; d_gene: NA; abundance: NA; CDR3aa: CASSFSGSGNQPQHF; CDR3nt: TGCGCCAGCAGCTTTTCGGGATCCGGCAATCAGCCCCAGCATTTT
j_gene: TRBJ2-4; v_gene: TRBV7-9; d_gene: TRBD1; abundance: NA; CDR3aa: CASSKSGTGVLLAKNIQYF; CDR3nt: TGTGCCAGCAGCAAATCCGGGACAGGGGTCTTACTAGCCAAAAACATTCAGTACTTC
j_gene: TRBJ2-1; v_gene: TRBV19; d_gene: TRBD1; abundance: NA; CDR3aa: CASSGGTGPHYNEQFF; CDR3nt: TGTGCCAGTAGTGGGGGGACAGGGCCCCACTACAATGAGCAGTTCTTC
j_gene: TRBJ2-7; v_gene: TRBV4-1; d_gene: NA; abundance: NA; CDR3aa: CASSQVSGQRSSYEQYF; CDR3nt: TGCGCCAGCAGCCAAGTTAGTGGACAGAGGAGCTCCTACGAGCAGTACTTC
j_gene: TRBJ2-2; v_gene: TRBV3-1/TRBV3-2; d_gene: NA; abundance: few; CDR3aa: CASSQAGASTGELFF; CDR3nt: TGTGCCAGCAGCCAAGCGGGGGCCAGCACCGGGGAGCTGTTTTTT
j_gene: TRBJ1-4; v_gene: TRBV27; d_gene: NA; abundance: NA; CDR3aa: CASRGGPKLFF; CDR3nt: TGTGCCAGCAGGGGGGGGCCTAAACTGTTTTTT
j_gene: TRBJ2-3; v_gene: TRBV27; d_gene: TRBD2; abundance: NA; CDR3aa: CASSSIAGASTDTQYF; CDR3nt: TGTGCCAGCAGTTCTATAGCGGGGGCTAGCACAGATACGCAGTATTTT
j_gene: TRBJ2-5; v_gene: TRBV5-1; d_gene: NA; abundance: NA; CDR3aa: CASSLWGAAGDQETQYF; CDR3nt: TGCGCCAGCAGCTTGTGGGGGGCGGCAGGGGACCAAGAGACCCAGTACTTC
j_gene: TRBJ1-2; v_gene: TRBV6-5; d_gene: NA; abundance: NA; CDR3aa: CASSYSAGDVGYTF; CDR3nt: TGTGCCAGCAGTTACTCCGCAGGGGATGTGGGCTACACCTTC